These 5 T cell receptor beta chains originate from one sample sequenced in a study of blood T cell repertoires in COVID-19. Assay: immunoSEQ multiplex PCR; the TCRdb copy retains only in-frame clones and omits some. Among roughly 330,000 clones, approximately 89% were seen once, and the ten largest hold 5.3%. Sequenced sample: PBMCs or T cells enriched from blood (not recorded which). The receptors stem from a woman aged 30 to 39 who had recovered from COVID-19.

The gene calls are TRBV3-1 (or the pseudogene TRBV3-2) and TRBJ2-3; 7 bases are a match to TRBD2. The germline CDR1 and CDR2 sequences are LGHDT and YNNKEL (reference sequence). The V segment lost 0 bases and the J segment 2 bases; nucleotides outside the gene matches: 8. This CDR3 region has 17 residues. This CDR3 reads CASSQERPAGYTDTQYF. The CDR3 DNA follows: TGTGCCAGCAGCCAAGAAAGGCCAGCGGGATACACAGATACGCAGTATTTT.

This clone occurred once. This chain uses TRBV7-2 with TRBJ2-2; 9 bases are a match to TRBD2. The CDR3 extends over 19 amino acids. Trimming removed 5 bases from V and 2 bases from J; junction bases left unmatched: 15. CDR1 and CDR2 (germline): SGHTA, FQGNSA. The CDR3 region is CASSLQIFSGLANTGELFF. CDR3 coding DNA: TGTGCCAGCAGCCTTCAAATATTCTCGGGACTAGCCAACACCGGGGAGCTGTTTTTT.

The chain combines TRBV5-1 with TRBJ2-2, with D possibly TRBD2 on 5 matching bases. The germline V gene has CDR1 SGHRS and CDR2 YFSETQ. The CDR3 contains 13 residues. V lost 0 bases, J lost 6 bases, and 6 bases lay in between. CDR3 residues: CASSLGGSGELFF. The CDR3 DNA reads as TGCGCCAGCAGCTTGGGAGGGTCCGGGGAGCTGTTTTTT.

This clone was counted only a few times. The CDR3 sequence is CASSQGPGPTDTQYF. In DNA, the CDR3 is TGTGCCAGCAGCCAAGGCCCAGGGCCCACAGATACGCAGTATTTT. J is TRBJ2-3 and V is TRBV3-1 (or the pseudogene TRBV3-2); TRBD1 is a possible D gene (5 bases). The CDR3 is made up of 15 amino acids. Germline CDR1 reads LGHDT; CDR2 reads YNNKEL (reference sequence). Trimming shortened V by 1 base and J by 2 bases, and 10 bases separated the two germline ends.

The chain recombines TRBV30 with TRBJ2-3, with D perhaps TRBD2 (6 bases). V lost 5 bases to trimming and J lost 0 bases, with 15 bases between them. There are 15 residues in the CDR3. Germline V gives CDR1 GTSNPN, CDR2 SVGIG (reference sequence). Written as DNA, the CDR3 is TGTGCCTGGGGGGCTAGCGTGGATAGCACAGATACGCAGTATTTT. Translation: CAWGASVDSTDTQYF. The full variable domain, with the rest looked up from reference TRBV30 and TRBJ2-3, is SQTIHQWPATLVQPVGSPLSLECTVEGTSNPNLYWYRQAAGRGLQLLFYSVGIGQISSEVPQNLSASRPQDRQFILSSKKLLLSDSGFYLCAWGASVDSTDTQYFGPGTRLTVL.